The 27 T cell receptor beta chains reported below all come from one sample, sequenced in a study of cytomegalovirus exposure and HLA in healthy donors. Primers: 60 Vbeta forward and 13 Jbeta reverse. Sequencing was performed with immunoSEQ multiplex PCR; in TCRdb, only in-frame clones are kept and a portion is missing. The table includes approximately 79,000 clones, 60% to 80% detected once. Sequenced input: PBMCs. The receptors derive from a boy aged 5-17 years in good health and CMV-seronegative.

This clone was detected only once. The chain employs TRBV18 and TRBJ2-5; D is uncertain. Looked up from germline, CDR1 is KGHSH and CDR2 is LQKENI. Trimming stripped 5 bases from V and 2 bases from J, with 9 bases between. The CDR3 totals 13 residues. CDR3 sequence (DNA): TGTGCCAGCTCAAGACAACCTCAAGAGACCCAGTACTTC. Its protein product is CASSRQPQETQYF.

The V and J genes are TRBV18 and TRBJ2-4, with TRBD1 identical over 12 bases. This CDR3 region has 16 residues. V shed 2 bases and J 6 bases; nucleotides not matched to a gene: 5. Per germline, CDR1 KGHSH and CDR2 LQKENI. CDR3 nucleotide sequence: TGTGCCAGCTCACCAGCGGGACAGGGGGCAGGAAACATTCAGTACTTC. Its protein is CASSPAGQGAGNIQYF.

This rearrangement joins TRBV29-1 to TRBJ1-1, with 8 bases that match TRBD1. Trimming took 3 bases from V and 1 from J; bases not matched to a gene: 4. This CDR3 spans 14 amino acids. Germline V gives CDR1 SQVTM, CDR2 ANQGSEA. The CDR3 sequence is CSVEEDRGNTEAFF. CDR3 coding DNA: TGCAGCGTTGAGGAAGACAGGGGGAACACTGAAGCTTTCTTT.

V usage is TRBV5-4 and J usage is TRBJ2-7, with 8 positions matching TRBD2. The germline V gene encodes CDR1 SGHNT and CDR2 YYREEE (reference sequence). The J segment lost 0 bases and the V segment lost 9 bases, leaving 17 bases of the junction unmatched. CDR3 length: 17 amino acids. As DNA, the CDR3 is TGTGCCACCCTACTGACTAGCGTAGGGCCGAGCTCCTACGAGCAGTACTTC. This codes for CATLLTSVGPSSYEQYF.

The DNA for the CDR3 is TGTGCCAGCAGTTTAATGTATGAAGGGGTTTCGCAGCCCCAGCATTTT. Encoded protein: CASSLMYEGVSQPQHF. The V call is TRBV28, the J call TRBJ1-5; tentatively, D is TRBD1 (5 bases). The CDR3 runs to 16 residues. Trimming left V 2 bases short and J 7 bases short, with 18 bases between. Per the germline V gene, CDR1 is MDHEN and CDR2 is SYDVKM.

Details on this clone: Sequence at one end of the junction differs from germline and may be a read error. The CDR3, as DNA: TGTGCCAGCAGTCCCGGGGGAGTGAAGACTGAAGCTTTCTTT. Translating gives CASSPGGVKTEAFF. The chain has TRBV27 and TRBJ1-1, with a possible D match to TRBD1 (5 bases). The CDR3 consists of 14 residues. Germline V gene sequence: CDR1 MNHEY, CDR2 SMNVEV (reference sequence).

The rearrangement joins TRBV29-1 to TRBJ2-1, with 7 bases fitting TRBD1. V dropped 1 base and J dropped 16; count of bases not matched to a gene: 10. Germline V CDR1 and CDR2: SQVTM, ANQGSEA. This CDR3 spans 12 amino acids. The CDR3 sequence: CSVEVRSGQIFF. DNA for the CDR3: TGCAGCGTTGAAGTGAGATCGGGACAGATTTTCTTC.

The J gene is TRBJ1-5, the V gene TRBV7-8, with TRBD1 as a possible D gene (5 bases). Deletions cut 1 base from V and 7 bases from J, with 14 bases between. Germline V gene lookup returns CDR1 SGHVS and CDR2 FQNEAQ. This CDR3 comprises 15 residues. The CDR3 DNA sequence: TGTGCCAGCAGCTTAGGCAGGGCTTCTGGACAGCCCCAGCATTTT. It codes for CASSLGRASGQPQHF.

The chain has TRBV5-6 and TRBJ2-2; 12 bases fit TRBD1. The germline V gene has CDR1 SGHDT and CDR2 YYEEEE. This CDR3 is 16 amino acids long. V shed 4 bases and J 6 bases; nucleotides not matched to a gene: 7. Here the CDR3 DNA reads TGTGCCAGCAGCACCCCGGGACAGGGGGCTCCCGGGGAGCTGTTTTTT. Its translation: CASSTPGQGAPGELFF.

CDR3 DNA sequence: TGTGCCAGCAGCTTAGCGTGGATCAGGGGTGTTATAGATACGCAGTATTTT. Amino acid sequence: CASSLAWIRGVIDTQYF. V and J are TRBV7-8 and TRBJ2-3; D is perhaps TRBD1 (6 bases). CDR1 is SGHVS, CDR2 FQNEAQ, per germline. The CDR3 is 17 amino acids. Trimming took 0 bases from V and 5 from J, leaving 18 bases between them. Full variable domain (remainder filled in from reference TRBV7-8 and TRBJ2-3): GAGVSQSPRYKVAKRGQDVALRCDPISGHVSLFWYQQALGQGPEFLTYFQNEAQLDKSGLPSDRFFAERPEGSVSTLKIQRTQQEDSAVYLCASSLAWIRGVIDTQYFGPGTRLTVL.

This clone was seen only once. The genes are TRBV6-5 and TRBJ1-1; D may be TRBD1 (6 bases). The V and J ends lost 2 bases and 1 base respectively, with 8 bases between them. The CDR3 is 14 residues long. Looked up from germline, CDR1 is MNHEY and CDR2 is SVGAGI. CDR3 in DNA: TGTGCCAGCAGTTACCTGACAGGGAACACTGAAGCTTTCTTT. Protein sequence: CASSYLTGNTEAFF.

This rearrangement joins TRBV27 to TRBJ2-7; D gene ambiguous. Per the germline V gene, CDR1 is MNHEY and CDR2 is SMNVEV (reference sequence). The CDR3 covers 12 residues. Trimming shortened V by 8 bases and J by 0 bases, and 8 bases separated the two germline ends. The chain's CDR3 is CASGRNSYEQYF. In DNA, the CDR3 is TGTGCCAGCGGCAGAAACTCCTACGAGCAGTACTTC.

V gene TRBV19 combines with J gene TRBJ1-5, with TRBD1 matching 12 bases. Germline values: CDR1 LNHDA, CDR2 SQIVND (reference sequence). The length of the CDR3 is 15 residues. The trim removed 7 bases at V and 2 bases at J, leaving 3 bases unmatched. CDR3 nucleotides: TGTGCCAGTACGGGACAGGGGGCAGGCAATCAGCCCCAGCATTTT. Translation: CASTGQGAGNQPQHF.

J is TRBJ1-1 and V is TRBV28; D is perhaps TRBD1 (6 bases). CDR1 and CDR2 from the germline V gene are MDHEN and SYDVKM. CDR3 length equals 14 residues. The V and J ends lost 3 bases and 1 base respectively, with 9 bases between them. The DNA of the CDR3 is TGTGCCAGCAGTTTCGGGACATCGAACACTGAAGCTTTCTTT. Its protein product is CASSFGTSNTEAFF.

The chain carries TRBV6-7 and TRBJ1-5; TRBD1 aligns across 11 bases. TRBV6-7 is noted as an ORF with a role that remains uncertain. J was trimmed by 0 bases and V by 4 bases; bases with no gene match: 8. This CDR3 region has 18 residues. CDR3 sequence reads: CASSWTGGYRFSNQPQHF. The CDR3 region has the DNA TGTGCCAGCAGTTGGACAGGGGGCTACCGATTTAGCAATCAGCCCCAGCATTTT.

The chain couples TRBV28 to TRBJ2-4; possibly TRBD1 for D (7 bases). V was trimmed by 8 bases and J by 4 bases, leaving 15 bases between them. CDR3 size: 14 residues. Looked up from germline, CDR1 is MDHEN and CDR2 is SYDVKM. The CDR3 sequence: CASLLAGQKNIQYF. The CDR3 bases are TGTGCCAGCCTTTTGGCGGGACAGAAAAACATTCAGTACTTC. The full variable domain, with the rest looked up from reference TRBV28 and TRBJ2-4, is DVKVTQSSRYLVKRTGEKVFLECVQDMDHENMFWYRQDPGLGLRLIYFSYDVKMKEKGDIPEGYSVSREKKERFSLILESASTNQTSMYLCASLLAGQKNIQYFGAGTRLSVL.

The V and J genes are TRBV9 and TRBJ1-2; no definite D call. Germline CDR1 and CDR2: SGDLS and YYNGEE. Trimming took off 3 bases at V and 4 bases at J, with 16 bases between the two ends. The CDR3 runs 15 residues. In DNA, the CDR3 is TGTGCCAGCAGCGGATACAGCGGCGGAGTCTATGGCTACACCTTC. As protein: CASSGYSGGVYGYTF.

The genes are TRBV5-1 and TRBJ1-1; D ambiguous. The V end lost 4 bases, the J end lost 2 bases, and 3 bases lay between the germline ends. The CDR3 covers 11 residues. CDR1 and CDR2 from the germline V gene are SGHRS and YFSETQ. DNA for the CDR3: TGCGCCAGCAGCCTTAACACTGAAGCTTTCTTT. Protein sequence: CASSLNTEAFF.

This CDR3 reads CASCRGSGSYNEQFF. DNA of the CDR3: TGTGCCAGCTGCCGAGGGTCGGGGTCCTACAATGAGCAGTTCTTC. The chain is built from TRBV27 and TRBJ2-1, with D possibly being TRBD2 (5 bases). Between the trimmed V and J ends, which lost 8 bases and 1 base, there was a span of 15 bases. The germline gives CDR1 MNHEY, CDR2 SMNVEV (reference sequence). There are 15 residues in the CDR3.

J is TRBJ1-5 and V is TRBV4-2; TRBD1 matches at 8 bases. The CDR3 extends over 17 amino acids. Looked up from germline, CDR1 is LGHNA and CDR2 is YNFKEQ. V shed 1 base and J 0 bases; nucleotides not matched to a gene: 5. This CDR3 is CASSQVTGGNSNQPQHF. Here the CDR3 DNA reads TGTGCCAGCAGCCAAGTTACAGGGGGAAATAGCAATCAGCCCCAGCATTTT.

The V gene is TRBV5-1, the J gene TRBJ1-2, with TRBD1 matching 7 bases. Trimming at V came to 2 bases and at J to 7 bases, leaving 8 bases not matched to a gene. Germline V gene lookup returns CDR1 SGHRS and CDR2 YFSETQ. The CDR3 extends over 14 amino acids. The CDR3 DNA follows: TGCGCCAGCAGCTTCGGGGACAGCCCTTTTGGCTACACCTTC. Protein sequence: CASSFGDSPFGYTF.

The CDR3 reads CASSAGTGGQPQHF. The CDR3 DNA reads TGTGCCAGTAGTGCGGGGACAGGGGGCCAGCCCCAGCATTTT. V and J are TRBV19 and TRBJ1-5, with 12 positions matching TRBD1. Trimming cost V 5 bases and J 7 bases; bases outside gene matches: 3. CDR1 and CDR2 (germline): LNHDA, SQIVND (reference sequence). This CDR3 comprises 14 residues.

This chain uses TRBV27 with TRBJ2-7, with 9 bases identical to TRBD1. Germline CDR1 is MNHEY and CDR2 is SMNVEV (reference sequence). The CDR3 has 11 residues. V was clipped by 3 bases and J by 12 bases; unmatched bases: 3. The CDR3 reads CASSFGTGMYF. The CDR3 DNA sequence: TGTGCCAGCAGTTTCGGGACAGGGATGTACTTC.

This chain uses TRBV4-1 with TRBJ1-1; D might be TRBD1 (6 bases). V lost 5 bases to trimming and J lost 1 base, with 14 bases between them. The CDR3 length is 15 residues. The germline gives CDR1 MGHRA, CDR2 YSYEKL. The chain's CDR3 is CASSIAPGENTEAFF. The CDR3 region has the DNA TGCGCCAGCAGCATCGCCCCAGGGGAGAACACTGAAGCTTTCTTT.

The chain combines TRBV15 with TRBJ2-7; the D is unclear. CDR3 size: 15 residues. The germline V gene encodes CDR1 LNHNV and CDR2 YYDKDF (reference sequence). V lost 4 bases and J 0 bases, leaving 13 bases between the germline ends. The CDR3 protein is CATSIGTESSYEQYF. CDR3 DNA: TGTGCCACCAGCATAGGAACAGAGAGCTCCTACGAGCAGTACTTC.

J is TRBJ2-3 and V is TRBV5-1, with TRBD1 as a possible D gene (6 bases). Germline V gene lookup returns CDR1 SGHRS and CDR2 YFSETQ. CDR3 length: 14 residues. Trimming took 5 bases from V and 0 from J, leaving 10 bases between them. The CDR3 region is CASRWTESTDTQYF. CDR3 DNA: TGCGCCAGCAGGTGGACAGAAAGCACAGATACGCAGTATTTT.

The chain is built from TRBV4-2 and TRBJ2-7; 7 bases agree with TRBD1. Losses at the gene ends were 2 bases for V and 6 bases for J; bases not matched to a gene: 10. Germline V gene data show CDR1 as LGHNA and CDR2 as YNFKEQ. The CDR3 runs 15 residues. The CDR3 DNA follows: TGTGCCAGCAGCCAACCGAGGGGGCAAGAAGGCGAGCAGTACTTC. Amino acids: CASSQPRGQEGEQYF.